This T cell receptor beta chain was recorded in a study of T-cell memory formation after mild COVID-19. On this clonotype itself: Its specificity is not known.

Findings and limits, study-wide: Of the contracting clones, CD4+ ones lay mainly in CM and EM, and CD8+ ones in EMRA.

Constant-segment primers served in 5'RACE that generated TCR alpha and TCR beta cDNA libraries bearing sample barcodes and UMIs. A single record per CDR3 protein comes from TCRdb applying MiXCR to the 5' RACE reads. The sample shows 450,000 or so distinct CDR3 sequences, about 23% of them seen only once. Sequenced: PBMCs or a T cell subset sorted from them (not recorded which). The clonotype originates from an adult woman who had mild COVID-19 (a few samples of this study predate the infection). Cell type and time point are not known.

The CDR3, as DNA: TGCGCCAGCAGCCTATTTGGACAGGAAGATACGCAGTATTTT. The encoded protein is CASSLFGQEDTQYF. The chain recombines TRBV4-1 with TRBJ2-3; 7 bases are shared with TRBD1. V shed 4 bases, J shed 5 bases, and the junction held 6 bases outside the gene matches. The CDR3 has 14 residues. Germline CDR1 is MGHRA and CDR2 is YSYEKL.